These T cell receptor beta chains were read from a single sample in a study of PD-1 blockade in mismatch repair-deficient tumors. Clones were read by immunoSEQ multiplex PCR, and TCRdb kept only the in-frame ones, dropping some. The sample has tens of thousands of clones; more than 65% are singletons. Source: peripheral blood, taken 12 weeks after starting pembrolizumab. Receptors originate from an adult with mismatch repair-deficient cancer. The CDR3 runs from the conserved cysteine through the conserved F or W. A D gene is named only where the DNA matches it firmly. Some rows have no size entry. The others give once, few or many, or a class for an expanded clone.

j_gene: TRBJ1-2; v_gene: TRBV6-1; d_gene: -; abundance: few; CDR3nt: TGTGCCACGGGACCTAGCGCCTTC; CDR3aa: CATGPSAF
j_gene: TRBJ2-1; v_gene: TRBV11-3; d_gene: TRBD2; abundance: -; CDR3nt: TGTGCCAGCAGCTCCTTAGCGGGAGGCCAGTATGAGCAGTTCTTC; CDR3aa: CASSSLAGGQYEQFF
j_gene: TRBJ2-1; v_gene: TRBV9; d_gene: TRBD2; abundance: -; CDR3nt: TGTGCCAGCAGCCCAACCGGGACTAGCGGGATGCAGTTCTTC; CDR3aa: CASSPTGTSGMQFF
j_gene: TRBJ2-3; v_gene: TRBV10-1; d_gene: -; abundance: -; CDR3nt: TGCGCCAGCAGTGATGCGGGATCAACAGATACGCAGTATTTT; CDR3aa: CASSDAGSTDTQYF
j_gene: TRBJ2-7; v_gene: TRBV7-9; d_gene: -; abundance: -; CDR3nt: TGTGCCAGCAGCGGGAGACTCGGTGGGTTCTACGAGCAGTACTTC; CDR3aa: CASSGRLGGFYEQYF
j_gene: TRBJ2-1; v_gene: TRBV5-4; d_gene: TRBD2; abundance: -; CDR3nt: TGTGCCAGCAGCTTATCAGGGACTAGCGGGAATGAGCAGTTCTTC; CDR3aa: CASSLSGTSGNEQFF
j_gene: TRBJ1-1; v_gene: TRBV5-4; d_gene: TRBD1; abundance: -; CDR3nt: TGTGCCAGCAGCCCACAGGGGGCAGTGGGTGAAGCTTTCTTT; CDR3aa: CASSPQGAVGEAFF
j_gene: TRBJ2-7; v_gene: TRBV9; d_gene: TRBD2; abundance: -; CDR3nt: TGTGCCAGCAGCGTATCGGGAGGAAAGGACTACGAGCAGTACTTC; CDR3aa: CASSVSGGKDYEQYF
j_gene: TRBJ2-5; v_gene: TRBV18; d_gene: TRBD1; abundance: -; CDR3nt: TGTGCCAGCTCACCACCGGAAGGGGGCGTCGGGGAGACCCAGTACTTC; CDR3aa: CASSPPEGGVGETQYF
j_gene: TRBJ1-1; v_gene: TRBV14; d_gene: -; abundance: -; CDR3nt: TGTGCCAGCAGCCAAGTGGCCTACACTGAAGCTTTCTTT; CDR3aa: CASSQVAYTEAFF
j_gene: TRBJ1-2; v_gene: TRBV18; d_gene: TRBD1; abundance: -; CDR3nt: TGTGCCAGCTCACTATCAGATACGACAGGGGCCGGCTACACCTTC; CDR3aa: CASSLSDTTGAGYTF
j_gene: TRBJ2-1; v_gene: TRBV19; d_gene: TRBD2; abundance: -; CDR3nt: TGTGCCAGTAGTACTCCGGGACTAGCGGGAGGAAACAATGAGCAGTTCTTC; CDR3aa: CASSTPGLAGGNNEQFF
j_gene: TRBJ2-2; v_gene: TRBV5-1; d_gene: -; abundance: -; CDR3nt: TGCGCCAGCAGCTTGCACCTTACCGGGCAGGGCACCGGGGAGCTGTTTTTT; CDR3aa: CASSLHLTGQGTGELFF
j_gene: TRBJ2-1; v_gene: TRBV11-2; d_gene: TRBD2; abundance: -; CDR3nt: TGTGCCAGCAGCCCGGGACTAGCCTTCTGCAATGAGCAGTTCTTC; CDR3aa: CASSPGLAFCNEQFF